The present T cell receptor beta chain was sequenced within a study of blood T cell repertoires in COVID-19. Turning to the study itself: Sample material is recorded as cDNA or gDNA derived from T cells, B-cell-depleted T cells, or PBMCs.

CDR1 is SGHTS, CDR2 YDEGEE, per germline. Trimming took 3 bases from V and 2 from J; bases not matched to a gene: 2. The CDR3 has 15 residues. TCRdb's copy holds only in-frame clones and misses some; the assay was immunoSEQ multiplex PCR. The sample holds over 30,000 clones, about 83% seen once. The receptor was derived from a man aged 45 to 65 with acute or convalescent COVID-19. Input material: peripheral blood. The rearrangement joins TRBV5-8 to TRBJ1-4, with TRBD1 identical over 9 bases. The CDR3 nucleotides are TGTGCCAGCAGCTCGGGACAGGGTACTAATGAAAAACTGTTTTTT. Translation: CASSSGQGTNEKLFF.